This TCR beta chain is from a study of T cells in Graves' hyperthyroidism and ophthalmopathy. Regarding the study as a whole: Classification by a 13 V-J model distinguished ophthalmopathy from stable hyperthyroidism. Blood samples included most of the expanded thyroid clonotypes exceeding 0.001.

Germline CDR1 reads SGHRS; CDR2 reads YFSETQ. CDR3 length: 15 amino acids. Trimming pared 7 bases from V and 6 bases from J, leaving 21 bases between. This clonotype showed up just a few times. Its matching antigen is unknown. Graves' hyperthyroidism was deemed stable given no ophthalmopathy progression within 18 months. The authors obtained PBMCs from around 11 ml of fresh peripheral blood. TCR beta CDR3 regions were amplified from RNA. When the TCR CDR3 underwent first-round RT-PCR, the HTBI primer set was used. TCRdb redid the calling of the multiplex PCR reads with MiXCR, one entry per CDR3 protein. The sample records around 600,000 distinct CDR3 sequences, about a sixth being singletons.

The chain combines TRBV5-1 with TRBJ2-3, with a tentative D call TRBD2 (5 bases). The sequenced sample consisted of blood. The receptor's source is a woman aged 25 to 45 with Graves' hyperthyroidism. CDR3 in amino acids: CASATGLRPLDTQYF. The CDR3 coding sequence is TGCGCCAGCGCTACGGGATTGAGGCCTCTGGATACGCAGTATTTT.